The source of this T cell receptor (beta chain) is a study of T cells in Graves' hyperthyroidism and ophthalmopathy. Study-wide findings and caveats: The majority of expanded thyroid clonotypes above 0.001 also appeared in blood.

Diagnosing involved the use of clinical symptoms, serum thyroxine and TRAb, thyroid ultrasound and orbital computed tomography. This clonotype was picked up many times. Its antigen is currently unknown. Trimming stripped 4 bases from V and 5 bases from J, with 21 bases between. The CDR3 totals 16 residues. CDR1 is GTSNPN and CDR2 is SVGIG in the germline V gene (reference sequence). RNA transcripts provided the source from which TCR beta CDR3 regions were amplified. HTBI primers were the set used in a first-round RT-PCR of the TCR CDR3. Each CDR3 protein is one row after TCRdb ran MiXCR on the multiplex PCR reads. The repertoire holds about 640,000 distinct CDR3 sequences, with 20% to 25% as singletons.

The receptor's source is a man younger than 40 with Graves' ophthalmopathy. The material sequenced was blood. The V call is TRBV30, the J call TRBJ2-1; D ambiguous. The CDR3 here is CAWNLDLWPPDNEQFF. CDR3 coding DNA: TGTGCCTGGAACCTTGATTTGTGGCCCCCGGACAATGAGCAGTTCTTC.